Listed below are T cell receptor beta chains from one sample, sequenced in a study of shared clonotypes between healthy human individuals. Generated by immunoSEQ multiplex PCR, the TCRdb table keeps only in-frame clones and is missing some. The table lists around 1.6 million clones, approximately 98% of them singletons. Sequencing was done on a sample of naive CD4+ T cells sorted from blood. These receptors all come from a man aged 25 to 45 in good health. CDR3s include the opening cysteine and the closing phenylalanine or tryptophan. D genes are given only for firm matches. Not every row has a clone size; where given, it reads once, few, many or a size class.

clone_size	v_call	j_call	d_call	cdr3_aa	cdr3_nt
-	TRBV7-6	TRBJ2-6	-	CASSLRSWASGANVLTF	TGTGCCAGCAGCTTACGTTCCTGGGCCTCTGGGGCCAACGTCCTGACTTTC
-	TRBV19	TRBJ1-2	-	CASRTNYGYTF	TGTGCCAGTAGGACTAACTATGGCTACACCTTC
-	TRBV6-5	TRBJ1-5	-	CASSYSPGTGQPQHF	TGTGCCAGCAGTTACTCGCCAGGGACCGGTCAGCCCCAGCATTTT
-	TRBV5-6	TRBJ2-6	-	CASSLDGTGANVLTF	TGTGCCAGCAGCTTGGATGGTACTGGGGCCAACGTCCTGACTTTC
-	TRBV5-1	TRBJ2-7	-	CASSLSPYEQYF	TGCGCCAGCAGCTTGTCACCCTACGAGCAGTACTTC
-	TRBV2	TRBJ2-3	-	CASSERLGGDTQYF	TGTGCCAGCAGTGAAAGATTAGGGGGGGATACGCAGTATTTT
-	TRBV6-6	TRBJ2-7	-	CASSWEANYEQYF	TGTGCCAGCAGTTGGGAGGCTAACTACGAGCAGTACTTC
-	TRBV11-2	TRBJ2-1	-	CASSLVRGFEQFF	TGTGCCAGCAGCTTAGTAAGGGGTTTTGAGCAGTTCTTC
-	TRBV6-6	TRBJ2-7	TRBD1	CASREQQGANEQYF	TGTGCCAGCAGAGAGCAACAGGGGGCTAACGAGCAGTACTTC
-	TRBV11-3	TRBJ2-1	-	CASSKRDSYNEQFF	TGTGCCAGCAGCAAACGAGATTCCTACAATGAGCAGTTCTTC
-	TRBV18	TRBJ2-1	TRBD2	CASSPSGGYNEQFF	TGTGCCAGCTCACCATCGGGAGGATACAATGAGCAGTTCTTC
-	TRBV25-1	TRBJ2-3	TRBD1	CASSKGTGLPTDTQYF	TGTGCCAGCAGTAAAGGGACAGGCCTCCCCACAGATACGCAGTATTTT
-	TRBV18	TRBJ1-2	-	CASSPSASSGESYTF	TGTGCCAGCTCACCAAGCGCCAGCTCAGGAGAAAGCTACACCTTC
-	TRBV6-5	TRBJ1-2	TRBD1	CASSYLQGTPDGYTF	TGTGCCAGCAGCTATTTACAGGGGACCCCGGATGGCTACACCTTC
-	TRBV21-1	TRBJ1-5	-	CASSKSGAGAGQPQHF	TGTGCCAGCAGCAAATCTGGGGCAGGGGCAGGTCAGCCCCAGCATTTT
-	TRBV7-2	TRBJ2-2	TRBD1	CASSQGQANTGELFF	TGTGCCAGCAGCCAGGGACAGGCGAACACCGGGGAGCTGTTTTTT
-	TRBV9	TRBJ2-7	-	CASSVEDTTYEQYF	TGTGCCAGCAGCGTTGAAGACACGACCTACGAGCAGTACTTC
-	TRBV10-3	TRBJ1-1	-	CAIQQGLNTEAFF	TGTGCCATCCAACAGGGACTGAACACTGAAGCTTTCTTT
-	TRBV9	TRBJ2-7	-	CASSVESGSQYEQYF	TGTGCCAGCAGCGTAGAGTCAGGGAGTCAATACGAGCAGTACTTC
-	TRBV11-2	TRBJ2-2	-	CASSIQNTGELFF	TGTGCCAGCAGCATACAGAACACCGGGGAGCTGTTTTTT
once	TRBV23-1	TRBJ2-7	-	CASNPLGSYEQYF	TGCGCCAGCAATCCACTAGGCTCCTACGAGCAGTACTTC
-	TRBV5-1	TRBJ1-1	-	CASSSGTANTEAFF	TGCGCCAGCAGCTCCGGGACGGCGAACACTGAAGCTTTCTTT
-	TRBV5-1	TRBJ1-1	-	CASSFGPAEAFF	TGCGCCAGCAGCTTTGGGCCCGCTGAAGCTTTCTTT
-	TRBV30	TRBJ2-1	-	CAWRGDSYNEQFF	TGTGCCTGGAGGGGGGATTCCTACAATGAGCAGTTCTTC
-	TRBV9	TRBJ2-7	-	CASSRDTTGQQYF	TGTGCCAGCAGCAGGGACACCACGGGCCAGCAGTACTTC
-	TRBV2	TRBJ2-1	-	CARETVYNEQFF	TGTGCCAGAGAGACGGTATACAATGAGCAGTTCTTC
-	TRBV6-1	TRBJ1-2	-	CASSEEGGFSYGYTF	TGTGCCAGCAGTGAAGAGGGAGGGTTCAGCTATGGCTACACCTTC
-	TRBV7-3	TRBJ2-5	-	CASSLTGPEGAQYF	TGTGCCAGCAGCTTAACCGGACCCGAGGGGGCCCAGTACTTC
-	TRBV6-1	TRBJ2-2	-	CASSEAGNTGELFF	TGTGCCAGCAGTGAAGCGGGGAACACCGGGGAGCTGTTTTTT
-	TRBV6-1	TRBJ2-7	-	CASSEVRVEQYF	TGTGCCAGCAGTGAAGTTCGGGTCGAGCAGTACTTC
once	TRBV6-1	TRBJ1-2	TRBD1	CASSHTGVEYGYTF	TGTGCCAGCAGCCACACAGGGGTGGAGTATGGCTACACCTTC